The 20 T cell receptor beta chains listed next were all sequenced from one sample in a study of T cell responses to AZD1222 COVID-19 vaccine. Libraries were prepared by immunoSEQ multiplex PCR; TCRdb keeps only in-frame clonotypes and omits some of them. The profile shows about 93,000 clones, 80% to 90% of them singletons. The source was peripheral blood, collected 28 days after the second AZD1222 dose. Receptors originate from an adult who received the AZD1222 COVID-19 vaccine.

This clone was seen a single time. The V gene is TRBV10-3, the J gene TRBJ2-7; 10 positions agree with TRBD2. The CDR3 length is 14 residues. With V trimmed by 4 bases and J by 2 bases, 2 bases remained unmatched. The germline V gene encodes CDR1 ENHRY and CDR2 SYGVKD. This chain's CDR3 is CAISASGGTYEQYF. The DNA of the CDR3 is TGTGCCATCAGTGCTAGCGGGGGTACCTACGAGCAGTACTTC.

V is TRBV7-9 and J is TRBJ1-4, with D hard to call. V shed 4 bases and J shed 0 bases, with 12 bases lying between them. The germline CDR1 and CDR2 sequences are SEHNR and FQNEAQ (reference sequence). The CDR3 is made up of 16 amino acids. The chain's CDR3 is CASSSPRASTNEKLFF. The CDR3 coding sequence is TGTGCCAGCAGCTCGCCCCGGGCCTCAACTAATGAAAAACTGTTTTTT.

This sequence joins TRBV10-3 and TRBJ1-1; no clear D. This CDR3 is 13 amino acids long. Germline assignment: CDR1 ENHRY and CDR2 SYGVKD. Trimming pared 2 bases from V and 4 bases from J, leaving 8 bases between. The CDR3: CAISEGRSTEAFF. The CDR3 DNA follows: TGTGCCATCAGTGAGGGCAGGAGCACTGAAGCTTTCTTT.

The chain couples TRBV6-4 to TRBJ2-3, with 8 bases aligning to TRBD2. CDR3 length: 19 residues. J gave up 1 base and V 0 bases, and 12 bases lay outside the gene matches. Per germline, CDR1 MRHNA and CDR2 SNTAGT. This CDR3 is CASSDSAATGGGRTDTQYF. CDR3 sequence (DNA): TGTGCCAGCAGTGACTCGGCCGCCACGGGCGGGGGGCGCACAGATACGCAGTATTTT.

The V gene is TRBV7-9, the J gene TRBJ2-7; tentatively, D is TRBD1 (9 bases). CDR1 is SEHNR, CDR2 FQNEAQ, per germline (reference sequence). V lost 2 bases and J lost 6, with 26 bases in between. The CDR3 extends over 18 amino acids. The CDR3 bases are TGTGCCAGCAGCTTAACAGGTCGGGGGGGACAGGGAAAGAGCGAGCAGTACTTC. Its translation is CASSLTGRGGQGKSEQYF. The full variable domain, with the rest looked up from reference TRBV7-9 and TRBJ2-7, is DTGVSQNPRHKITKRGQNVTFRCDPISEHNRLYWYRQTLGQGPEFLTYFQNEAQLEKSRLLSDRFSAERPKGSFSTLEIQRTEQGDSAMYLCASSLTGRGGQGKSEQYFGPGTRLTVT.

V usage is TRBV19 and J usage is TRBJ2-6; 12 nucleotides line up with TRBD2. In germline, CDR1 is LNHDA, CDR2 SQIVND (reference sequence). Germline trimming cut 5 bases from V and 0 bases from J; bases unmatched to any gene: 2. The CDR3 is made up of 17 amino acids. The CDR3 coding sequence is TGTGCCAGTAGTGTGACTAGCGGGGGCTCTGGGGCCAACGTCCTGACTTTC. It yields the protein CASSVTSGGSGANVLTF. The entire variable domain, with the rest obtained from reference TRBV19 and TRBJ2-6, is as follows: DGGITQSPKYLFRKEGQNVTLSCEQNLNHDAMYWYRQDPGQGLRLIYYSQIVNDFQKGDIAEGYSVSREKKESFPLTVTSAQKNPTAFYLCASSVTSGGSGANVLTFGAGSRLTVL.

The J gene is TRBJ2-1, the V gene TRBV7-3; 9 bases are shared with TRBD2. In germline, CDR1 is SGHTA, CDR2 FQGTGA. This CDR3 spans 15 amino acids. Unmatched junction bases numbered 1, after V lost 0 bases and J lost 4 bases. The CDR3: CASSLTSGGYNEQFF. In nucleotides, the CDR3 is TGTGCCAGCAGCTTAACTAGCGGGGGATACAATGAGCAGTTCTTC.

This sequence joins TRBV5-6 and TRBJ2-3, with 8 bases that match TRBD1. There are 16 residues in the CDR3. Per germline, CDR1 SGHDT and CDR2 YYEEEE. With V trimmed by 1 base and J by 2 bases, 6 bases remained unmatched. CDR3 DNA sequence: TGTGCCAGCAGCTTGAGAGGGGGACAGGCCACAGATACGCAGTATTTT. This sequence encodes CASSLRGGQATDTQYF.

The rearrangement joins TRBV19 to TRBJ1-3; D call uncertain. Germline CDR1 and CDR2: LNHDA and SQIVND (reference sequence). This CDR3 is built from 17 residues. With 5 bases removed from V and 0 bases from J, the gap between germline ends came to 17 bases. Here the CDR3 DNA reads TGTGCCAGTAGTGACATCGAGGGAACAGTCTCTGGAAACACCATATATTTT. As protein: CASSDIEGTVSGNTIYF.

This rearrangement joins TRBV29-1 to TRBJ2-3, with D maybe TRBD2 (6 bases). Trimming stripped 4 bases from V and 2 bases from J, with 16 bases between. Per the germline V gene, CDR1 is SQVTM and CDR2 is ANQGSEA. The CDR3 has 15 residues. CDR3 in DNA: TGCAGCGTTGCTGGACTATCCTTCTACACAGATACGCAGTATTTT. It codes for CSVAGLSFYTDTQYF.

V usage is TRBV29-1 and J usage is TRBJ2-7; 10 positions match TRBD1. Trimming at V came to 6 bases and at J to 5 bases, leaving 1 base not matched to a gene. Germline V gene sequence: CDR1 SQVTM, CDR2 ANQGSEA. The CDR3 consists of 11 residues. CDR3 in amino acids: CSVGTGDEQYF. CDR3 nucleotides: TGCAGCGTGGGGACAGGGGACGAGCAGTACTTC.

This chain links TRBV10-3 with TRBJ2-7; D possibly uses TRBD1 or TRBD2 (5 bases each). Trimming cost V 2 bases and J 1 base, with 9 bases left between them. The germline gives CDR1 ENHRY, CDR2 SYGVKD. CDR3 length: 14 amino acids. The CDR3 sequence is CAISEGGPSYEQYF. The CDR3 DNA follows: TGTGCCATCAGTGAGGGGGGACCTTCCTACGAGCAGTACTTC.

Here the CDR3 reads CASRVLAGTYTDTQYF. In DNA form, the CDR3 reads TGTGCCAGCAGGGTCCTAGCGGGGACTTACACAGATACGCAGTATTTT. The V gene is TRBV21-1, the J gene TRBJ2-3; the table's D gene call, TRBD2, was not cross checked with the DNA. TRBV21-1 is annotated as a pseudogene. The CDR3 is 16 amino acids.

V usage is TRBV30 and J usage is TRBJ1-2; D is ambiguous. CDR1 is GTSNPN and CDR2 is SVGIG in the germline V gene (reference sequence). The germline V and J ends were trimmed by 5 bases and 6 bases, with 16 bases remaining between them. This CDR3 contains 13 residues. CDR3 bases: TGTGCCTGGGATTACGCACGGGCCCATGGCTACACCTTC. It encodes CAWDYARAHGYTF.

This clone was detected only a few times. The chain has TRBV27 and TRBJ2-1, with 14 bases fitting TRBD2. CDR1 is MNHEY and CDR2 is SMNVEV in the germline V gene (reference sequence). The CDR3 spans 15 residues. With V trimmed by 7 bases and J by 7 bases, 6 bases remained unmatched. CDR3 coding DNA: TGTGCCAGCACGTGGGGACTAGCGGGAGTTAATGAGCAGTTCTTC. Translating gives CASTWGLAGVNEQFF.

The chain couples TRBV6-6 to TRBJ2-1; 9 bases line up with TRBD2. The CDR3 covers 16 residues. Per the germline V gene, CDR1 is MNHNY and CDR2 is SVGAGI (reference sequence). V trimming: 7 bases; J trimming: 9 bases; junction bases outside the gene matches: 16. The CDR3 reads CASTFSGQTSGGEQFF. The CDR3 DNA reads TGTGCCAGCACCTTCAGCGGGCAGACTAGCGGCGGTGAGCAGTTCTTC.

V is TRBV11-2 and J is TRBJ2-1, with TRBD2 as a possible D gene (5 bases). The V gene lost 5 bases and the J gene lost 9 bases, with 20 bases spanning the gap. CDR3 size: 15 residues. CDR1 is SGHAT, CDR2 FQNNGV, per germline. The CDR3 spells CASSPPRTLGGEQFF. CDR3 DNA: TGTGCCAGCAGCCCCCCTCGGACTCTCGGCGGTGAGCAGTTCTTC.

This chain links TRBV20-1 with TRBJ1-1, with D hard to call. The CDR3 has 11 residues. Trimming cost V 7 bases and J 2 bases, with 8 bases left between them. Germline CDR1 DFQATT, CDR2 SNEGSKA (reference sequence). The CDR3 spells CSVEGNTEAFF. The CDR3 bases are TGCAGTGTTGAGGGCAACACTGAAGCTTTCTTT.

This chain joins TRBV27 and TRBJ1-1; D not certain. V lost 5 bases and J 0 bases, leaving 10 bases between the germline ends. The CDR3 is made up of 14 amino acids. Germline CDR1 MNHEY, CDR2 SMNVEV (reference sequence). CDR3 region: CASSDGRLNTEAFF. The DNA for the CDR3 is TGTGCCAGCAGTGACGGGAGGCTGAACACTGAAGCTTTCTTT.

DNA of the CDR3: TGTGCCAGCTCACCTCTAAGTAGGCGAGCGGGGGGGGATGAGCAGTTCTTC. Protein sequence: CASSPLSRRAGGDEQFF. This chain links TRBV18 with TRBJ2-1, with 10 bases that match TRBD2. The CDR3 consists of 17 residues. Germline assignment: CDR1 KGHSH and CDR2 LQKENI. The J segment lost 8 bases and the V segment lost 3 bases, leaving 13 bases of the junction unmatched.